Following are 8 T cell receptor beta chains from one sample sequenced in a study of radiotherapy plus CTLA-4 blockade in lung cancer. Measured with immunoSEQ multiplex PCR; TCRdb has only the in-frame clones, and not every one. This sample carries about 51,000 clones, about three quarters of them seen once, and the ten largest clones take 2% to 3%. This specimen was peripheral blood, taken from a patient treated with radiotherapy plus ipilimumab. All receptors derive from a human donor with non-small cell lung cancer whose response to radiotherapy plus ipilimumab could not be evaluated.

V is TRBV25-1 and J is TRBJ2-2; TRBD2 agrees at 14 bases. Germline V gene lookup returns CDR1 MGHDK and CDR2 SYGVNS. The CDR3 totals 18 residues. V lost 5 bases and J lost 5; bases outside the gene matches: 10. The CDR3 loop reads CASSPQGLAGGWTGELFF. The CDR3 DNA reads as TGTGCCAGCAGTCCTCAAGGACTAGCGGGAGGCTGGACCGGGGAGCTGTTTTTT.

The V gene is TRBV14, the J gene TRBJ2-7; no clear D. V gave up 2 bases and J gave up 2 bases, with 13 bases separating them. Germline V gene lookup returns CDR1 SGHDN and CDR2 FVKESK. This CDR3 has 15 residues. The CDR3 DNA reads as TGTGCCAGCAGCCAACAGGTGGGCATTCCCTACGAGCAGTACTTC. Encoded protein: CASSQQVGIPYEQYF. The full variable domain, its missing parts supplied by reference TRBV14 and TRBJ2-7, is EAGVTQFPSHSVIEKGQTVTLRCDPISGHDNLYWYRRVMGKEIKFLLHFVKESKQDESGMPNNRFLAERTGGTYSTLKVQPAELEDSGVYFCASSQQVGIPYEQYFGPGTRLTVT.

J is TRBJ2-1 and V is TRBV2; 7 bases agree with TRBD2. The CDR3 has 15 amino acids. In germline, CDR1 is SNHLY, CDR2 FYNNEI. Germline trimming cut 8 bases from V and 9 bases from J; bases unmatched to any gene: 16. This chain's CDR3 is CASQIEGVGGGEQFF. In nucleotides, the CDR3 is TGTGCCAGCCAAATAGAAGGAGTGGGGGGGGGTGAGCAGTTCTTC.

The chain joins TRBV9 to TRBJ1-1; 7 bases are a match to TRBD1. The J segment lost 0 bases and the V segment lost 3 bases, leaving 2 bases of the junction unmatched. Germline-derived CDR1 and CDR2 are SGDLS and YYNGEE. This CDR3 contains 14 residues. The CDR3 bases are TGTGCCAGCAGCGCGACAGGGATGAACACTGAAGCTTTCTTT. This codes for CASSATGMNTEAFF.

The CDR3 region has the DNA TGTGCCAGCAGCCCCCCCAGGGGTGACGAGCAGTACTTC. Its protein product is CASSPPRGDEQYF. The rearrangement links TRBV4-2 to TRBJ2-7, with D tentatively TRBD1 (6 bases). The CDR3 is made up of 13 amino acids. CDR1 is LGHNA, CDR2 YNFKEQ, per germline. Trimming pared 4 bases from V and 5 bases from J, leaving 12 bases between.

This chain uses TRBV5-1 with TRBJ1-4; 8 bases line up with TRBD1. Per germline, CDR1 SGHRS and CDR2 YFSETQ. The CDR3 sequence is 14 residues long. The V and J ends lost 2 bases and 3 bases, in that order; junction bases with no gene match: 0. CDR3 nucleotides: TGCGCCAGCAGCTTACAGGGGGCTAATGAAAAACTGTTTTTT. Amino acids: CASSLQGANEKLFF.

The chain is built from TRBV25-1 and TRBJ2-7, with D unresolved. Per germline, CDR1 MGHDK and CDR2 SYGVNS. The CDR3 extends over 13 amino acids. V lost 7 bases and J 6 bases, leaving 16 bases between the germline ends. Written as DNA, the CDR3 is TGTGCCAGCACCTCCTTCCAGGCTGGCGAGCAGTACTTC. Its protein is CASTSFQAGEQYF.

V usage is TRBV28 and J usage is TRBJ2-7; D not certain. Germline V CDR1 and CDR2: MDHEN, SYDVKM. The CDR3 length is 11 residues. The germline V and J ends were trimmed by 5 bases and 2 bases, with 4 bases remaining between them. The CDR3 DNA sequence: TGTGCCAGCAGTAAGCCCTACGAGCAGTACTTC. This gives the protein CASSKPYEQYF.